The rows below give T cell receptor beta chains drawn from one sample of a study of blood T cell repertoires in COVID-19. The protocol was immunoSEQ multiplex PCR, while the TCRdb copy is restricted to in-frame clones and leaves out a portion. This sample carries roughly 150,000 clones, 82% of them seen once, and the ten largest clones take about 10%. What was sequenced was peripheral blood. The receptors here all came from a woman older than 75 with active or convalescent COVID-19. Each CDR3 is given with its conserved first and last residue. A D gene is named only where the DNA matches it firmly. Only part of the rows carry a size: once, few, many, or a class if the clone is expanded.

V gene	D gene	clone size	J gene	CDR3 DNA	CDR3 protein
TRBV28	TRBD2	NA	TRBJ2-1	TGTGCCAGCAGCACACTAGCGGCATACTCCTACAATGAGCAGTTCTTC	CASSTLAAYSYNEQFF
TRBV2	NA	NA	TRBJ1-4	TGTGCCAGCAGAGAAGAGGCTAGGGAAAAACTGTTTTTT	CASREEAREKLFF
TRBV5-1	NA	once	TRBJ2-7	TGCGCCAGCAGCCAGACACAGTACGCCGAGCAGTACTTC	CASSQTQYAEQYF
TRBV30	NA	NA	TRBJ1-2	TGTGCCTGGAGTGTACCCCCCCCAGGGGTGATAGGAAGTGGCTACACCTTC	CAWSVPPPGVIGSGYTF
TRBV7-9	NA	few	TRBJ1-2	TGTGCCAGCAGCCTAGAGGCGGGAGATGGCTACACCTTC	CASSLEAGDGYTF
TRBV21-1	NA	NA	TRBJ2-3	TGTGCCAGCAGCCCCAGCCGCCGGACTAGCGGGAGGGGCCAAGCCACAGATACGCAGTATTTT	CASSPSRRTSGRGQATDTQYF
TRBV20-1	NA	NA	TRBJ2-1	TGCAGTGCTAGTCGACAAAATGAGCAGTTCTTC	CSASRQNEQFF
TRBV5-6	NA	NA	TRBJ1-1	TGTGCCAGCAGTTCGGGACTCCGAGGAGGGGAAGCTTTCTTT	CASSSGLRGGEAFF
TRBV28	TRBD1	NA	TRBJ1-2	TGTGCCAGCAACCGCGGCCCGGGACAGGGCATCTATGGCTACACCTTC	CASNRGPGQGIYGYTF
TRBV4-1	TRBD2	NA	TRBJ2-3	TGCGCCAGCAGCCGCATCGGTATTGCGGGAGAGTCAGATACGCAGTATTTT	CASSRIGIAGESDTQYF
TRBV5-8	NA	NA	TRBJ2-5	TGTGCCAGCAGCTTGCGCATCTGGCGGGTCGGCCAAGAGACCCAGTACTTC	CASSLRIWRVGQETQYF
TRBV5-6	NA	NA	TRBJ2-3	TGTGCCAGCAGCTTGGGGGGCGGCGGAGATACGCAGTATTTT	CASSLGGGGDTQYF
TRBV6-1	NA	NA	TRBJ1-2	TGTGCCAGCAGTGAACCGAGGGCGCTGGGCTATGGCTACACCTTC	CASSEPRALGYGYTF
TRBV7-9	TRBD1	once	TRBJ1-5	TGTGCCAGCAGCAAGTCGACAGGGCCTAACAATCAGCCCCAGCATTTT	CASSKSTGPNNQPQHF
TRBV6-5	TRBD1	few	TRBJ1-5	TGTGCCAGCAGTTTCCACCAGGGGGCGAGGCAGCCCCAGCATTTT	CASSFHQGARQPQHF
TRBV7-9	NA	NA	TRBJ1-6	TGTGCCAGCAGCTTAGGGACAACCATCTATAATTCACCCCTCCACTTT	CASSLGTTIYNSPLHF
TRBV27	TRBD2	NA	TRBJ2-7	TGTGCCAGCAGTTCGAGGACTAGCGGGGCCGCAATCTACGAGCAGTACTTC	CASSSRTSGAAIYEQYF
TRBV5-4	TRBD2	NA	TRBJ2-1	TGTGCCAGCAGCCCAAGCGGGAGCTCCTACAATGAGCAGTTCTTC	CASSPSGSSYNEQFF
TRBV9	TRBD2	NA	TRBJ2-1	TGTGCCAGCAGCGTAGGCCGTTCAGCGGGAGTGATCAATGAGCAGTTCTTC	CASSVGRSAGVINEQFF
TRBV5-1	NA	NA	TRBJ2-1	TGCGCCAGCAGCTCCTACGGCTTAGACAGACAAAATGAGCAGTTCTTC	CASSSYGLDRQNEQFF
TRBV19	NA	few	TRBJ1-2	TGTGCCAGTATCCCTAATGAGATAAACTATGGCTACACCTTC	CASIPNEINYGYTF
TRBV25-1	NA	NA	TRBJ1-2	TGTGCCAGCAGTGAGTACAGGGATTATGGCTACACCTTC	CASSEYRDYGYTF
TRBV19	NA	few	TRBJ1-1	TGTGCCAGTAGTATCCGGGACACCTTGAACACTGAAGCTTTCTTT	CASSIRDTLNTEAFF
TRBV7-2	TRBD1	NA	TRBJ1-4	TGTGCCAGCAGCTTTGGGGCGACAGGGAGGTCGGAAAAACTGTTTTTT	CASSFGATGRSEKLFF
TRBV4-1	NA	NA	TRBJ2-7	TGCGCCAGCAGCCGGACCATACAGGGTGGAGAGCAGTACTTC	CASSRTIQGGEQYF
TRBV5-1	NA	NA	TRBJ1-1	TGCGCCAGCAGCTTCCTCCCCGCGTCCGGTGAAGCTTTCTTT	CASSFLPASGEAFF
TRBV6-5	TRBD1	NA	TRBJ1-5	TGTGCCAGCAGTTGGACAGGAGGAAATCAGCCCCAGCATTTT	CASSWTGGNQPQHF
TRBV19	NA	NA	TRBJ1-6	TGTGCCAGTAAGTCTCAATGGACAGAAAATTCACCCCTCCACTTT	CASKSQWTENSPLHF
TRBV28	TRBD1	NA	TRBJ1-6	TGTGCCAGCAGGCGGACAGGGGCCTATAATTCACCCCTCCACTTT	CASRRTGAYNSPLHF
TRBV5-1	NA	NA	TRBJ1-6	TGCGCCAGCAGCTTGGACGGGAGCTCCTATAATTCACCCCTCCACTTT	CASSLDGSSYNSPLHF
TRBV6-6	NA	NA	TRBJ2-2	TGTGCCAGCAGTCCCGCAGGCCCGCACACCGGGGAGCTGTTTTTT	CASSPAGPHTGELFF
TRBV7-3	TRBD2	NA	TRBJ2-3	TGTGCCAGCAGCCGCGGGGGATGGACCACAGATACGCAGTATTTT	CASSRGGWTTDTQYF
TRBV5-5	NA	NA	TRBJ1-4	TGTGCCAGCAGCCGGAACAGGGAGGGGGGTAATGAAAAACTGTTTTTT	CASSRNREGGNEKLFF
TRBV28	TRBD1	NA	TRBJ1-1	TGTGCCAGCAGCCGAACGGGACAGGGGGCGGCCAACACTGAAGCTTTCTTT	CASSRTGQGAANTEAFF
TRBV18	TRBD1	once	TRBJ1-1	TGTGCCAGCTACCGGGACAGGGGGCGAGGTGGCACTGAAGCTTTCTTT	CASYRDRGRGGTEAFF
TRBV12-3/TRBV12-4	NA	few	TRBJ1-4	TGTGCCAGCAGTTTCTCCGGTCGGGAAAAACTGTTTTTT	CASSFSGREKLFF
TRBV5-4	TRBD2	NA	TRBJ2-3	TGTGCCAGCAGCTTGGCCAGTAGCGGGAGCACAGATACGCAGTATTTT	CASSLASSGSTDTQYF
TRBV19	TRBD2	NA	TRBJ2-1	TGTGCCAGTAGCCCGAGCGGGGGAACCTACAATGAGCAGTTCTTC	CASSPSGGTYNEQFF
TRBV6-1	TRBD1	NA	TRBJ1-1	TGTGCCAGCAGGCCCAACAGGGGGAGGGGTACTGAAGCTTTCTTT	CASRPNRGRGTEAFF
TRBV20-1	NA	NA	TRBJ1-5	TGCAGTGCTAGAGGAGAACCGACCCAGCATTTT	CSARGEPTQHF
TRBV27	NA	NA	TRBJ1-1	TGTGCCAGCAGCCCCAACCCCACGGGGAACACTGAAGCTTTCTTT	CASSPNPTGNTEAFF
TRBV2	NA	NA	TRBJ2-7	TGTGCCAGCAGTGAAGTCGGGACACACTACGAGCAGTACTTC	CASSEVGTHYEQYF
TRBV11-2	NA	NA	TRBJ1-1	TGTGCCAGCAGCTCCGGGAATCTAAACACTGAAGCTTTCTTT	CASSSGNLNTEAFF
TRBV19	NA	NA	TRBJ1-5	TGTGCCAGTAGGAATCAACAGGGTTATAGCAATCAGCCCCAGCATTTT	CASRNQQGYSNQPQHF
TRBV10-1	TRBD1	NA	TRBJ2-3	TGCGCCAGCAATCTACAGGGGACAGATACGCAGTATTTT	CASNLQGTDTQYF
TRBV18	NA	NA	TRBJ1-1	TGTGCCAGCTCACGGCCTGACGGAGACACTGAAGCTTTCTTT	CASSRPDGDTEAFF
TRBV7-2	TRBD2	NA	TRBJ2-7	TGTGCCAGCAGCGCAGCGGGAAGCGGCCACGAGCAGTACTTC	CASSAAGSGHEQYF
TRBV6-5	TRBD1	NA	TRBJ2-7	TGTGCCAGCAGTTCGACCTCCGGGACAGGGTGGATAAAGCAGTACTTC	CASSSTSGTGWIKQYF